A single sample is the source of the 10 T cell receptor beta chains below, sequenced in a study of blood T cell repertoires in COVID-19. Repertoires were generated with immunoSEQ multiplex PCR, while TCRdb's copy carries only in-frame clones and drops some. The sample yields 250,000 to 400,000 clones, about 91% seen once. The specimen was peripheral blood. The origin of the receptors is a woman aged 25 to 45 with COVID-19, enrolled during active disease.

The rearrangement links TRBV19 to TRBJ2-3; 9 bases align to TRBD2. The V and J ends lost 1 base and 3 bases, in that order; junction bases with no gene match: 8. CDR3 length: 17 residues. Per the germline V gene, CDR1 is LNHDA and CDR2 is SQIVND (reference sequence). CDR3 protein: CASSIVPGLAGTDTQYF. CDR3 in DNA: TGTGCCAGTAGTATAGTCCCGGGACTAGCTGGGACAGATACGCAGTATTTT. Full variable domain (missing parts from reference TRBV19 and TRBJ2-3): DGGITQSPKYLFRKEGQNVTLSCEQNLNHDAMYWYRQDPGQGLRLIYYSQIVNDFQKGDIAEGYSVSREKKESFPLTVTSAQKNPTAFYLCASSIVPGLAGTDTQYFGPGTRLTVL.

The rearrangement joins TRBV24-1 to TRBJ2-7; 7 bases fit TRBD1. CDR1 and CDR2 (germline): KGHDR, SFDVKD. Losses at the gene ends were 4 bases for V and 7 bases for J; bases not matched to a gene: 6. CDR3 size: 13 residues. This CDR3 is CATSDPWTGEQYF. DNA of the CDR3: TGTGCCACCAGTGACCCCTGGACAGGTGAGCAGTACTTC.

On this clone itself: Other nucleotide sequences from this sample produce the same CDR3. The rearrangement uses TRBV4-2 and TRBJ1-1; 7 positions agree with TRBD1. In germline, CDR1 is LGHNA, CDR2 YNFKEQ. V was clipped by 4 bases and J by 1 base; unmatched bases: 3. The CDR3 is 14 residues long. CDR3 sequence (DNA): TGTGCCAGCAGCCGCCGACAGGGGAACACTGAAGCTTTCTTT. Protein product: CASSRRQGNTEAFF.

This chain connects TRBV6-5 to TRBJ1-6, with D maybe TRBD1 (6 bases). V was clipped by 7 bases and J by 7 bases, with 14 bases between them. In germline, CDR1 is MNHEY, CDR2 SVGAGI. The length of the CDR3 is 14 residues. The CDR3 sequence: CASTIDRRNSPLHF. CDR3 in DNA: TGTGCCAGCACGATAGACAGGAGGAATTCACCCCTCCACTTT.

The chain links TRBV7-2 to TRBJ2-3, with TRBD1 identical over 8 bases. CDR1 SGHTA and CDR2 FQGNSA come from the germline V gene. CDR3 length: 16 residues. Trimming at V came to 1 base and at J to 9 bases, leaving 12 bases not matched to a gene. CDR3 nucleotide sequence: TGTGCCAGCAGCTTAGGGTTTGGCAGGGGGCTGGGGACGCAGTATTTT. The encoded protein is CASSLGFGRGLGTQYF.

The chain couples TRBV28 to TRBJ1-2; D is unresolved. Germline V gene lookup returns CDR1 MDHEN and CDR2 SYDVKM. The V gene lost 6 bases and the J gene lost 8 bases, with 10 bases spanning the gap. The CDR3 is 11 amino acids. DNA for the CDR3: TGTGCCAGCAGCCCCCGTGTGGGCTACACCTTC. Translating gives CASSPRVGYTF.

This chain links TRBV12-5 with TRBJ1-1; no clear D gene. The CDR3 is 13 residues long. The V end was cut by 3 bases, the J end by 3 bases, with 8 bases between. Germline CDR1 is LGHNT and CDR2 is FRNRAP. In nucleotides, the CDR3 is TGTGCTAGTGGTTTCGGGCGGGACACTGAAGCTTTCTTT. This translates into CASGFGRDTEAFF.

The CDR3 region has the DNA TGTGCCAGCAGCACGGGGGGTTTTAAGGACGAGCAGTACTTC. Translating it yields CASSTGGFKDEQYF. V usage is TRBV11-1 and J usage is TRBJ2-7, with 7 bases identical to TRBD2. With 5 bases clipped from V and 5 bases from J, the junction kept 9 bases outside the gene matches. Germline V gene lookup returns CDR1 SGHAT and CDR2 FQDESV (reference sequence). This CDR3 contains 14 residues. Full variable domain (rest looked up from reference TRBV11-1 and TRBJ2-7): EAEVAQSPRYKITEKSQAVAFWCDPISGHATLYWYRQILGQGPELLVQFQDESVVDDSQLPKDRFSAERLKGVDSTLKIQPAELGDSAMYLCASSTGGFKDEQYFGPGTRLTVT.

The V call is TRBV5-6, the J call TRBJ2-6; D may be TRBD1 (5 bases). This CDR3 has 16 residues. Germline loops: CDR1 SGHDT, CDR2 YYEEEE. Trimming shortened V by 3 bases and J by 1 base, and 11 bases separated the two germline ends. The CDR3 sequence is CASSSRQRSGANVLTF. CDR3 sequence (DNA): TGTGCCAGCAGCTCACGACAGCGTTCTGGGGCCAACGTCCTGACTTTC.

The gene calls are TRBV2 and TRBJ2-7; tentative D call: TRBD2 (5 bases). The CDR3 runs 12 residues. V was cut by 6 bases and J by 2 bases, with 8 bases left in between. The germline V gene encodes CDR1 SNHLY and CDR2 FYNNEI. DNA of the CDR3: TGTGCCAGCAGCGGGATGACCTACGAGCAGTACTTC. This encodes CASSGMTYEQYF.